This is a list of T cell receptor beta chains from one sample in a study of immune cell composition in non-small cell lung cancer. TCRdb's table, derived via immunoSEQ multiplex PCR, lists solely in-frame clones and lacks some. The sample has 9,500 to 14,000 clones; 50% to 75% are singletons. Sequenced sample: lung tumor tissue. The receptors derive from a human donor with non-small cell lung cancer. Both conserved end residues are part of each CDR3. The D gene is left open where the match is weak. The listing skips clone size in some rows; elsewhere it reads once, few, many or a size class.

CDR3aa: CASSLLERGTGGEQFF; CDR3nt: TGCGCCAGCAGCTTGTTAGAACGCGGGACTGGCGGTGAGCAGTTCTTC; d_gene: .; len: 16; j_gene: TRBJ2-1; v_gene: TRBV5-1; abundance: .
CDR3aa: CASSSPVDRDLGGYTF; CDR3nt: TGTGCCAGCAGTTCTCCCGTGGACAGGGATTTAGGAGGCTACACCTTC; d_gene: TRBD1; len: 16; j_gene: TRBJ1-2; v_gene: TRBV28; abundance: .
CDR3aa: CASSWGEREGSDTQYF; CDR3nt: TGTGCCAGCAGTTGGGGGGAGCGGGAGGGATCAGATACGCAGTATTTT; d_gene: TRBD2; len: 16; j_gene: TRBJ2-3; v_gene: TRBV6-5; abundance: .
CDR3aa: CASMRERNTGELFF; CDR3nt: TGTGCCAGTATGCGGGAGAGAAACACCGGGGAGCTGTTTTTT; d_gene: TRBD2; len: 14; j_gene: TRBJ2-2; v_gene: TRBV19; abundance: .
CDR3aa: CASSLASNYGYTF; CDR3nt: TGTGCCAGCAGCTTGGCCTCTAACTATGGCTACACCTTC; d_gene: .; len: 13; j_gene: TRBJ1-2; v_gene: TRBV5-6; abundance: .
CDR3aa: CAWSGVGLALGEQFF; CDR3nt: TGTGCCTGGAGTGGGGTAGGACTAGCGTTGGGTGAGCAGTTCTTC; d_gene: TRBD2; len: 15; j_gene: TRBJ2-1; v_gene: TRBV30; abundance: .
CDR3aa: CATSTGVGNTIYF; CDR3nt: TGTGCCACCAGCACCGGGGTTGGAAACACCATATATTTT; d_gene: .; len: 13; j_gene: TRBJ1-3; v_gene: TRBV15; abundance: .
CDR3aa: CASSFTSGSGGQYF; CDR3nt: TGTGCCAGCAGTTTCACTAGCGGCTCAGGGGGGCAGTACTTC; d_gene: .; len: 14; j_gene: TRBJ2-7; v_gene: TRBV27; abundance: .
CDR3aa: CASSQVSGGGNYEQYF; CDR3nt: TGTGCCAGCAGCCAAGTCTCCGGGGGAGGTAACTACGAGCAGTACTTC; d_gene: .; len: 16; j_gene: TRBJ2-7; v_gene: TRBV4-2; abundance: .
CDR3aa: CASSVAPSAGGREKLFF; CDR3nt: TGTGCCAGCAGCGTAGCTCCCTCGGCGGGTGGTAGGGAAAAACTGTTTTTT; d_gene: .; len: 17; j_gene: TRBJ1-4; v_gene: TRBV9; abundance: few
CDR3aa: CASSQSQGKETQYF; CDR3nt: TGTGCCAGCAGCCAAAGTCAGGGTAAAGAGACCCAGTACTTC; d_gene: .; len: 14; j_gene: TRBJ2-5; v_gene: TRBV4-2; abundance: .
CDR3aa: CASGRDRTSYEQYF; CDR3nt: TGTGCCAGCGGGAGGGACAGGACCTCCTACGAGCAGTACTTC; d_gene: .; len: 14; j_gene: TRBJ2-7; v_gene: TRBV4-2; abundance: .
CDR3aa: CASSFPNTAMNTEAFF; CDR3nt: TGTGCCAGCAGCTTTCCTAACACAGCAATGAACACTGAAGCTTTCTTT; d_gene: .; len: 16; j_gene: TRBJ1-1; v_gene: TRBV5-4; abundance: few
CDR3aa: CASSAGGPFEQFF; CDR3nt: TGTGCCAGCAGCGCGGGAGGGCCCTTTGAGCAGTTCTTC; d_gene: TRBD2; len: 13; j_gene: TRBJ2-1; v_gene: TRBV27; abundance: .
CDR3aa: CASSYFGVETDTQYF; CDR3nt: TGTGCCAGCAGTTACTTCGGGGTTGAGACAGATACGCAGTATTTT; d_gene: .; len: 15; j_gene: TRBJ2-3; v_gene: TRBV6-6; abundance: .
CDR3aa: CASSRFEGGEQFF; CDR3nt: TGTGCCAGCAGCCGGTTCGAGGGGGGGGAGCAGTTCTTC; d_gene: .; len: 13; j_gene: TRBJ2-1; v_gene: TRBV7-2; abundance: once
CDR3aa: CASSPRTSANTGELFF; CDR3nt: TGCGCCAGCAGCCCCCGGACTAGCGCGAACACCGGGGAGCTGTTTTTT; d_gene: TRBD2; len: 16; j_gene: TRBJ2-2; v_gene: TRBV5-1; abundance: large
CDR3aa: CASSHQNTGELFF; CDR3nt: TGTGCCAGCAGCCATCAGAACACCGGGGAGCTGTTTTTT; d_gene: .; len: 13; j_gene: TRBJ2-2; v_gene: TRBV7-2; abundance: .
CDR3aa: CAWSGSASRYTEAFF; CDR3nt: TGTGCCTGGAGCGGGTCGGCCAGTCGGTACACTGAAGCTTTCTTT; d_gene: .; len: 15; j_gene: TRBJ1-1; v_gene: TRBV30; abundance: .
CDR3aa: CASSRQGRVRTGELFF; CDR3nt: TGTGCCAGCAGTCGACAGGGAAGGGTTAGGACCGGGGAGCTGTTTTTT; d_gene: TRBD1; len: 16; j_gene: TRBJ2-2; v_gene: TRBV28; abundance: once
CDR3aa: CASSVAVYWGQVGTDTQYF; CDR3nt: TGTGCCAGCAGCGTCGCCGTTTATTGGGGGCAAGTCGGCACAGATACGCAGTATTTT; d_gene: .; len: 19; j_gene: TRBJ2-3; v_gene: TRBV9; abundance: .
CDR3aa: CASGRGSSYNEQFF; CDR3nt: TGTGCCTCAGGTCGCGGGAGCTCCTACAATGAGCAGTTCTTC; d_gene: TRBD2; len: 14; j_gene: TRBJ2-1; v_gene: TRBV10-3; abundance: .
CDR3aa: CASTQTSGSQGSYNEQFF; CDR3nt: TGCGCCAGCACCCAGACTAGCGGGAGTCAAGGCTCCTACAATGAGCAGTTCTTC; d_gene: TRBD2; len: 18; j_gene: TRBJ2-1; v_gene: TRBV5-1; abundance: .
CDR3aa: CASSPGREEQYF; CDR3nt: TGTGCCAGCAGTCCAGGGCGGGAAGAGCAGTACTTC; d_gene: .; len: 12; j_gene: TRBJ2-7; v_gene: TRBV28; abundance: .
CDR3aa: CASSQGTSYNEQFF; CDR3nt: TGTGCCAGCAGTCAGGGAACCTCCTACAATGAGCAGTTCTTC; d_gene: .; len: 14; j_gene: TRBJ2-1; v_gene: TRBV6-1; abundance: .
CDR3aa: CASSITGTGKETQYF; CDR3nt: TGTGCCAGTAGTATAACCGGGACAGGGAAAGAGACCCAGTACTTC; d_gene: TRBD1; len: 15; j_gene: TRBJ2-5; v_gene: TRBV19; abundance: .
CDR3aa: CASSLWSEQYF; CDR3nt: TGTGCCAGCAGCTTGTGGAGCGAGCAGTACTTC; d_gene: .; len: 11; j_gene: TRBJ2-7; v_gene: TRBV7-9; abundance: once
CDR3aa: CASWTGGRNSGNTIYF; CDR3nt: TGTGCCAGCTGGACAGGGGGGCGCAACTCTGGAAACACCATATATTTT; d_gene: TRBD1; len: 16; j_gene: TRBJ1-3; v_gene: TRBV5-4; abundance: .
CDR3aa: CASSLFGTGEYNEQFF; CDR3nt: TGTGCCAGCAGCTTGTTCGGGACAGGGGAATACAATGAGCAGTTCTTC; d_gene: TRBD1; len: 16; j_gene: TRBJ2-1; v_gene: TRBV5-6; abundance: .
CDR3aa: CASSRAHRSSPLGDTQYF; CDR3nt: TGTGCCAGCAGCCGGGCCCACAGGTCCTCACCCCTAGGGGATACGCAGTATTTT; d_gene: .; len: 18; j_gene: TRBJ2-3; v_gene: TRBV6-9; abundance: once
CDR3aa: CASSYRQGAYEQYF; CDR3nt: TGTGCCAGCAGCTACCGACAGGGGGCCTACGAGCAGTACTTC; d_gene: TRBD1; len: 14; j_gene: TRBJ2-7; v_gene: TRBV7-2; abundance: .
CDR3aa: CATSRVGEVVYNEQFF; CDR3nt: TGTGCCACCAGCAGAGTGGGGGAGGTTGTCTACAATGAGCAGTTCTTC; d_gene: .; len: 16; j_gene: TRBJ2-1; v_gene: TRBV15; abundance: .
CDR3aa: CASSLDSSNNQPQHF; CDR3nt: TGTGCCAGCAGCCTAGACAGCTCAAACAATCAGCCCCAGCATTTT; d_gene: .; len: 15; j_gene: TRBJ1-5; v_gene: TRBV7-6; abundance: .
CDR3aa: CASSLLTSSYNEQFF; CDR3nt: TGTGCCAGCAGTTTGCTTACGAGCTCCTACAATGAGCAGTTCTTC; d_gene: .; len: 15; j_gene: TRBJ2-1; v_gene: TRBV28; abundance: .
CDR3aa: CASSVGLAASNEQFF; CDR3nt: TGTGCCAGCAGCGTGGGACTAGCGGCGTCCAATGAGCAGTTCTTC; d_gene: TRBD2; len: 15; j_gene: TRBJ2-1; v_gene: TRBV9; abundance: .
CDR3aa: CASSLADLAGNTGELFF; CDR3nt: TGTGCCAGCAGCTTAGCAGATCTAGCGGGAAACACCGGGGAGCTGTTTTTT; d_gene: TRBD2; len: 17; j_gene: TRBJ2-2; v_gene: TRBV11-3; abundance: .
CDR3aa: CASSFGTGAYEQYF; CDR3nt: TGTGCCAGCAGCTTTGGAACAGGGGCCTACGAGCAGTACTTC; d_gene: TRBD1; len: 14; j_gene: TRBJ2-7; v_gene: TRBV5-6; abundance: few
CDR3aa: CASSQHGITGVYEQYF; CDR3nt: TGTGCCAGCAGTCAACACGGGATCACAGGGGTCTACGAGCAGTACTTC; d_gene: TRBD1; len: 16; j_gene: TRBJ2-7; v_gene: TRBV27; abundance: .
CDR3aa: CASSLDRGHGYTF; CDR3nt: TGTGCCAGCAGCTTGGACAGGGGGCACGGCTACACCTTC; d_gene: TRBD1; len: 13; j_gene: TRBJ1-2; v_gene: TRBV5-4; abundance: .
CDR3aa: CASEGRGRSNQPQHF; CDR3nt: TGTGCCAGTGAGGGGCGGGGCCGAAGCAATCAGCCCCAGCATTTT; d_gene: .; len: 15; j_gene: TRBJ1-5; v_gene: TRBV19; abundance: .
CDR3aa: CASSLAGRAADTQYF; CDR3nt: TGTGCCAGCAGCTTAGCCGGGAGGGCCGCAGATACGCAGTATTTT; d_gene: TRBD2; len: 15; j_gene: TRBJ2-3; v_gene: TRBV11-2; abundance: few
CDR3aa: CASSIDQPGSYNEQFF; CDR3nt: TGTGCCAGTAGTATAGATCAACCGGGGTCCTACAATGAGCAGTTCTTC; d_gene: .; len: 16; j_gene: TRBJ2-1; v_gene: TRBV19; abundance: .
CDR3aa: CASSLASGGTGRDTEAFF; CDR3nt: TGTGCCAGCAGCTTAGCGTCTGGCGGAACAGGGCGGGACACTGAAGCTTTCTTT; d_gene: .; len: 18; j_gene: TRBJ1-1; v_gene: TRBV11-2; abundance: few
CDR3aa: CASSPTTSLAGAYNEQFF; CDR3nt: TGTGCCAGCTCACCCACCACATCCCTAGCGGGAGCCTACAATGAGCAGTTCTTC; d_gene: TRBD2; len: 18; j_gene: TRBJ2-1; v_gene: TRBV18; abundance: .
CDR3aa: CASGPRFGGRTEAFF; CDR3nt: TGTGCCAGCGGTCCCCGATTCGGGGGTAGGACTGAAGCTTTCTTT; d_gene: .; len: 15; j_gene: TRBJ1-1; v_gene: TRBV7-2; abundance: .
CDR3aa: CASSLGGRGWTGELFF; CDR3nt: TGCGCCAGCAGCTTGGGAGGCAGGGGATGGACCGGGGAGCTGTTTTTT; d_gene: .; len: 16; j_gene: TRBJ2-2; v_gene: TRBV5-1; abundance: .
CDR3aa: CASSSYRDREINEQFF; CDR3nt: TGTGCCAGCAGCTCCTACCGGGACAGGGAGATCAATGAGCAGTTCTTC; d_gene: TRBD1; len: 16; j_gene: TRBJ2-1; v_gene: TRBV11-2; abundance: .
CDR3aa: CASSLAVQYEQYF; CDR3nt: TGTGCCAGCAGCTTGGCCGTCCAATACGAGCAGTACTTC; d_gene: .; len: 13; j_gene: TRBJ2-7; v_gene: TRBV5-6; abundance: .
CDR3aa: CAWSGVNEKLFF; CDR3nt: TGTGCCTGGAGCGGGGTTAATGAAAAACTGTTTTTT; d_gene: .; len: 12; j_gene: TRBJ1-4; v_gene: TRBV30; abundance: .
CDR3aa: CASSRDNLYEQYF; CDR3nt: TGTGCCAGCTCTCGGGACAATCTCTACGAGCAGTACTTC; d_gene: .; len: 13; j_gene: TRBJ2-7; v_gene: TRBV5-4; abundance: .